The rows below give T cell receptor beta chains drawn from one sample of a study of T cell responses to AZD1222 COVID-19 vaccine. TCRdb's table, derived via immunoSEQ multiplex PCR, lists solely in-frame clones and lacks some. Seen here are about 150,000 clones, 80% to 90% observed once, and the top ten hold under 7%. The sequencing used peripheral blood, collected on day 0 of MenACWY control vaccination. These receptors were collected from an adult in good health. Both conserved end residues are part of each CDR3. Each record gives: CDR3 length, D gene, J gene, V gene, clone size, CDR3 protein, CDR3 DNA. A D gene is named only where the DNA matches it firmly. Clone size appears in some rows only: once, few, many, or a class for an expanded clone.

cdr3_length: 13
d_call: TRBD1
j_call: TRBJ1-2
v_call: TRBV12-3/TRBV12-4
clone_size: .
cdr3_aa: CASSPRTGEGYTF
cdr3_nt: TGTGCCAGCAGTCCCAGGACAGGGGAGGGCTACACCTTC

cdr3_length: 15
d_call: .
j_call: TRBJ2-7
v_call: TRBV6-2/TRBV6-3
clone_size: .
cdr3_aa: CASSLVLASSYEQYF
cdr3_nt: TGTGCCAGCAGTTTGGTATTAGCGAGCTCCTACGAGCAGTACTTC

cdr3_length: 13
d_call: .
j_call: TRBJ2-5
v_call: TRBV7-9
clone_size: .
cdr3_aa: CASSLVPQQTQYF
cdr3_nt: TGTGCCAGCAGCTTAGTACCGCAACAGACCCAGTACTTC

cdr3_length: 16
d_call: .
j_call: TRBJ2-3
v_call: TRBV15
clone_size: .
cdr3_aa: CATSRDVLGGRDTQYF
cdr3_nt: TGTGCCACCAGCAGAGACGTCCTTGGGGGACGAGATACGCAGTATTTT

cdr3_length: 14
d_call: .
j_call: TRBJ1-2
v_call: TRBV6-1
clone_size: .
cdr3_aa: CASSDRTANYGYTF
cdr3_nt: TGTGCCAGCAGTGACCGGACAGCTAACTATGGCTACACCTTC

cdr3_length: 16
d_call: .
j_call: TRBJ1-3
v_call: TRBV11-3
clone_size: .
cdr3_aa: CASSLEGTVSGNTIYF
cdr3_nt: TGTGCCAGCAGCTTAGAAGGGACCGTCTCTGGAAACACCATATATTTT

cdr3_length: 21
d_call: .
j_call: TRBJ1-3
v_call: TRBV28
clone_size: .
cdr3_aa: CASSLLVAAAQRGSSGNTIYF
cdr3_nt: TGTGCCAGCAGTTTATTAGTGGCAGCGGCCCAGCGTGGAAGCTCTGGAAACACCATATATTTT

cdr3_length: 13
d_call: .
j_call: TRBJ2-3
v_call: TRBV19
clone_size: .
cdr3_aa: CASSIGRADTQYF
cdr3_nt: TGTGCCAGTAGTATAGGGAGGGCAGATACGCAGTATTTT

cdr3_length: 15
d_call: TRBD1
j_call: TRBJ1-6
v_call: TRBV2
clone_size: .
cdr3_aa: CASSATRTGSSPLHF
cdr3_nt: TGTGCCAGCAGTGCAACCCGGACAGGCAGTTCACCCCTCCACTTT

cdr3_length: 14
d_call: .
j_call: TRBJ2-1
v_call: TRBV5-1
clone_size: .
cdr3_aa: CASIGQQAGNEQFF
cdr3_nt: TGCGCCAGCATCGGACAGCAGGCAGGGAATGAGCAGTTCTTC

cdr3_length: 15
d_call: TRBD2
j_call: TRBJ2-5
v_call: TRBV27
clone_size: .
cdr3_aa: CASRRGGGFGETQYF
cdr3_nt: TGTGCCAGCAGGCGGGGGGGAGGGTTCGGAGAGACCCAGTACTTC

cdr3_length: 14
d_call: TRBD2
j_call: TRBJ2-3
v_call: TRBV5-1
clone_size: .
cdr3_aa: CASGTSGGKDTQYF
cdr3_nt: TGCGCCAGCGGGACTAGCGGGGGCAAAGATACGCAGTATTTT

cdr3_length: 17
d_call: .
j_call: TRBJ1-5
v_call: TRBV30
clone_size: few
cdr3_aa: CAWKPPGASAWGQPQHF
cdr3_nt: TGTGCCTGGAAACCCCCGGGGGCGAGTGCCTGGGGTCAGCCCCAGCATTTT

cdr3_length: 13
d_call: .
j_call: TRBJ1-5
v_call: TRBV2
clone_size: few
cdr3_aa: CASSGEGNQPQHF
cdr3_nt: TGTGCCAGCAGTGGCGAGGGCAATCAGCCCCAGCATTTT

cdr3_length: 12
d_call: .
j_call: TRBJ2-3
v_call: TRBV18
clone_size: .
cdr3_aa: CASSLRSDTQYF
cdr3_nt: TGTGCCAGCTCCTTGCGATCGGATACGCAGTATTTT

cdr3_length: 14
d_call: .
j_call: TRBJ1-1
v_call: TRBV7-2
clone_size: .
cdr3_aa: CASSLAGMGTEAFF
cdr3_nt: TGTGCCAGCAGCTTAGCAGGGATGGGCACTGAAGCTTTCTTT

cdr3_length: 16
d_call: TRBD2
j_call: TRBJ2-7
v_call: TRBV2
clone_size: .
cdr3_aa: CASSEQGSGNSYEQYF
cdr3_nt: TGTGCCAGCAGTGAGCAAGGTAGCGGGAACTCCTACGAGCAGTACTTC

cdr3_length: 13
d_call: TRBD1
j_call: TRBJ1-2
v_call: TRBV7-2
clone_size: .
cdr3_aa: CASSSGQGYGYTF
cdr3_nt: TGTGCCAGCAGCTCGGGACAGGGGTATGGCTACACCTTC

cdr3_length: 16
d_call: .
j_call: TRBJ1-2
v_call: TRBV9
clone_size: .
cdr3_aa: CASSVAVVGRPDGYTF
cdr3_nt: TGTGCCAGCAGCGTAGCAGTGGTGGGCAGGCCGGATGGCTACACCTTC

cdr3_length: 15
d_call: .
j_call: TRBJ2-6
v_call: TRBV7-9
clone_size: .
cdr3_aa: CASSVTGLGANVLTF
cdr3_nt: TGTGCCAGCAGCGTAACAGGGTTGGGGGCCAACGTCCTGACTTTC

cdr3_length: 15
d_call: .
j_call: TRBJ2-3
v_call: TRBV6-4
clone_size: .
cdr3_aa: CASSDSDSSTDTQYF
cdr3_nt: TGTGCCAGCAGTGACTCGGACTCTAGCACAGATACGCAGTATTTT

cdr3_length: 13
d_call: .
j_call: TRBJ1-2
v_call: TRBV15
clone_size: .
cdr3_aa: CATSRGDTPGYTF
cdr3_nt: TGTGCCACCAGCAGAGGAGATACGCCTGGCTACACCTTC

cdr3_length: 15
d_call: TRBD1
j_call: TRBJ1-1
v_call: TRBV6-5
clone_size: few
cdr3_aa: CASIRSGQENTEAFF
cdr3_nt: TGTGCCAGCATCCGATCGGGACAGGAGAACACTGAAGCTTTCTTT

cdr3_length: 17
d_call: TRBD1
j_call: TRBJ1-2
v_call: TRBV3-1/TRBV3-2
clone_size: few
cdr3_aa: CASSQAARQGGKHGYTF
cdr3_nt: TGTGCCAGCAGCCAAGCAGCCCGACAGGGCGGCAAGCATGGCTACACCTTC

cdr3_length: 15
d_call: TRBD1
j_call: TRBJ1-6
v_call: TRBV19
clone_size: .
cdr3_aa: CASRTGISYNSPLHF
cdr3_nt: TGTGCCTCACGGACAGGAATCTCCTATAATTCACCCCTCCACTTT

cdr3_length: 14
d_call: .
j_call: TRBJ2-1
v_call: TRBV19
clone_size: .
cdr3_aa: CASSTQGGRNEQFF
cdr3_nt: TGTGCCAGTAGTACCCAGGGCGGAAGGAATGAGCAGTTCTTC

cdr3_length: 15
d_call: TRBD1
j_call: TRBJ2-2
v_call: TRBV6-5
clone_size: once
cdr3_aa: CASSYRQGISGELFF
cdr3_nt: TGTGCCAGCAGTTACAGACAGGGGATCTCCGGGGAGCTGTTTTTT

cdr3_length: 14
d_call: .
j_call: TRBJ2-1
v_call: TRBV7-9
clone_size: .
cdr3_aa: CASSLVSDYDEQFF
cdr3_nt: TGTGCCAGCAGCTTAGTGTCCGACTACGATGAGCAGTTCTTC

cdr3_length: 14
d_call: .
j_call: TRBJ1-6
v_call: TRBV30
clone_size: .
cdr3_aa: CAWSVQSYNSPLHF
cdr3_nt: TGTGCCTGGAGTGTACAGTCCTATAATTCACCCCTCCACTTT

cdr3_length: 15
d_call: .
j_call: TRBJ2-2
v_call: TRBV18
clone_size: .
cdr3_aa: CASSPPRANTGELFF
cdr3_nt: TGTGCCAGCTCACCCCCGAGGGCGAACACCGGGGAGCTGTTTTTT

cdr3_length: 16
d_call: .
j_call: TRBJ2-3
v_call: TRBV27
clone_size: .
cdr3_aa: CASRKQGLLYTDTQYF
cdr3_nt: TGTGCCAGCAGAAAACAGGGTCTTCTTTACACAGATACGCAGTATTTT

cdr3_length: 14
d_call: TRBD1
j_call: TRBJ1-4
v_call: TRBV6-5
clone_size: .
cdr3_aa: CASSQGARSEKLFF
cdr3_nt: TGTGCCAGCTCCCAGGGGGCCAGATCTGAAAAACTGTTTTTT

cdr3_length: 16
d_call: TRBD1
j_call: TRBJ1-2
v_call: TRBV28
clone_size: .
cdr3_aa: CASSRAPGGINYGYTF
cdr3_nt: TGTGCCAGCAGTCGTGCCCCAGGGGGTATCAACTATGGCTACACCTTC

cdr3_length: 14
d_call: .
j_call: TRBJ1-2
v_call: TRBV2
clone_size: once
cdr3_aa: CASSDVGVNYGYTF
cdr3_nt: TGTGCCAGCAGTGATGTCGGGGTCAACTATGGCTACACCTTC

cdr3_length: 13
d_call: .
j_call: TRBJ1-5
v_call: TRBV9
clone_size: few
cdr3_aa: CASSVDSTQPQHF
cdr3_nt: TGTGCCAGCAGCGTAGACTCTACACAGCCCCAGCATTTT

cdr3_length: 14
d_call: TRBD2
j_call: TRBJ2-3
v_call: TRBV9
clone_size: once
cdr3_aa: CASSDIAGVDTQYF
cdr3_nt: TGTGCCAGCAGCGATATAGCGGGAGTAGATACGCAGTATTTT

cdr3_length: 13
d_call: .
j_call: TRBJ2-7
v_call: TRBV19
clone_size: .
cdr3_aa: CASRGDPYYEQYF
cdr3_nt: TGTGCCAGTAGGGGAGATCCCTACTACGAGCAGTACTTC

cdr3_length: 14
d_call: .
j_call: TRBJ1-5
v_call: TRBV9
clone_size: .
cdr3_aa: CASSGGAWGSPQHF
cdr3_nt: TGTGCCAGCAGCGGAGGAGCCTGGGGGTCGCCCCAGCATTTT

cdr3_length: 13
d_call: .
j_call: TRBJ1-1
v_call: TRBV6-1
clone_size: .
cdr3_aa: CASSERFSGEAFF
cdr3_nt: TGTGCCAGCAGTGAAAGGTTCTCGGGTGAAGCTTTCTTT

cdr3_length: 14
d_call: .
j_call: TRBJ1-1
v_call: TRBV7-2
clone_size: .
cdr3_aa: CASSFGQVYTEAFF
cdr3_nt: TGTGCCAGCAGCTTCGGGCAGGTGTACACTGAAGCTTTCTTT

cdr3_length: 14
d_call: .
j_call: TRBJ1-6
v_call: TRBV4-3
clone_size: .
cdr3_aa: CASSQEGHSSPLHF
cdr3_nt: TGCGCCAGCAGCCAAGAGGGACACTCTTCACCCCTCCACTTT

cdr3_length: 16
d_call: .
j_call: TRBJ1-2
v_call: TRBV27
clone_size: once
cdr3_aa: CASSLGARGGSGGYTF
cdr3_nt: TGTGCCAGCAGCCTAGGGGCCAGGGGAGGATCGGGAGGCTACACCTTC

cdr3_length: 14
d_call: .
j_call: TRBJ2-6
v_call: TRBV6-2/TRBV6-3
clone_size: .
cdr3_aa: CASSAHSGANVLTF
cdr3_nt: TGTGCCAGCAGTGCCCACTCTGGGGCCAACGTCCTGACTTTC

cdr3_length: 13
d_call: .
j_call: TRBJ1-1
v_call: TRBV7-2
clone_size: .
cdr3_aa: CASSLIGSAEAFF
cdr3_nt: TGTGCCAGCAGCTTAATCGGGAGCGCTGAAGCTTTCTTT

cdr3_length: 15
d_call: .
j_call: TRBJ1-1
v_call: TRBV15
clone_size: .
cdr3_aa: CATSWSTGFNTEAFF
cdr3_nt: TGTGCCACCAGCTGGTCGACAGGTTTTAACACTGAAGCTTTCTTT

cdr3_length: 13
d_call: .
j_call: TRBJ1-3
v_call: TRBV7-9
clone_size: .
cdr3_aa: CASSYNTGNTIYF
cdr3_nt: TGTGCCAGCAGCTATAACACGGGAAACACCATATATTTT

cdr3_length: 15
d_call: .
j_call: TRBJ1-1
v_call: TRBV4-1
clone_size: .
cdr3_aa: CASSQETGRGTEAFF
cdr3_nt: TGCGCCAGCAGCCAAGAGACGGGGCGGGGCACTGAAGCTTTCTTT

cdr3_length: 14
d_call: .
j_call: TRBJ1-5
v_call: TRBV19
clone_size: .
cdr3_aa: CASTGGREGQPQHF
cdr3_nt: TGTGCCAGTACCGGAGGCAGGGAGGGTCAGCCCCAGCATTTT

cdr3_length: 14
d_call: .
j_call: TRBJ2-7
v_call: TRBV11-3
clone_size: .
cdr3_aa: CASSFEATVSPGYF
cdr3_nt: TGTGCCAGCAGCTTCGAGGCCACGGTTTCCCCAGGTTACTTC